These 16 T cell receptor beta chains originate from one sample sequenced in a study of blood T cell repertoires in COVID-19. Data came from immunoSEQ multiplex PCR; TCRdb stores just in-frame clones and leaves some out. The data show about 100,000 clones, around four fifths seen once. Sample: peripheral blood. The receptors stem from a middle-aged man with active or convalescent COVID-19.

The J gene is TRBJ2-5, the V gene TRBV5-1; TRBD2 matches 8 bases. This CDR3 region has 16 residues. Looked up from germline, CDR1 is SGHRS and CDR2 is YFSETQ. With 2 bases clipped from V and 4 bases from J, the junction kept 10 bases outside the gene matches. The CDR3 is CASSFGGGAGGETQYF. The CDR3 nucleotides are TGCGCCAGCAGCTTCGGTGGAGGGGCGGGAGGAGAGACCCAGTACTTC. Filled out from reference TRBV5-1 and TRBJ2-5, the complete variable domain reads KAGVTQTPRYLIKTRGQQVTLSCSPISGHRSVSWYQQTPGQGLQFLFEYFSETQRNKGNFPGRFSGRQFSNSRSEMNVSTLELGDSALYLCASSFGGGAGGETQYFGPGTRLLVL.

The chain combines TRBV6-5 with TRBJ1-2, with D tentatively TRBD1 (6 bases). This CDR3 has 15 amino acids. Germline CDR1 MNHEY, CDR2 SVGAGI. The V gene lost 6 bases and the J gene lost 0 bases, with 14 bases spanning the gap. DNA of the CDR3: TGTGCCAGCAGCTTGGACAGCGCCTCTAACTATGGCTACACCTTC. Protein sequence: CASSLDSASNYGYTF.

There are a few counts of this clone. The V call is TRBV19, the J call TRBJ1-4; tentative D call: TRBD1 (5 bases). Germline CDR1 LNHDA, CDR2 SQIVND (reference sequence). CDR3 size: 15 residues. V was cut by 9 bases and J by 7 bases, with 21 bases left in between. CDR3 coding DNA: TGTGCCAGCCGGAGGGAAGACAGATCCTCTGAAAAACTGTTTTTT. Protein product: CASRREDRSSEKLFF. The entire variable domain, with the rest obtained from reference TRBV19 and TRBJ1-4, is as follows: DGGITQSPKYLFRKEGQNVTLSCEQNLNHDAMYWYRQDPGQGLRLIYYSQIVNDFQKGDIAEGYSVSREKKESFPLTVTSAQKNPTAFYLCASRREDRSSEKLFFGSGTQLSVL.

The J gene is TRBJ2-4, the V gene TRBV15; 7 bases align to TRBD2. Germline V CDR1 and CDR2: LNHNV, YYDKDF (reference sequence). The V and J ends lost 0 bases and 6 bases, in that order; junction bases with no gene match: 17. This CDR3 has 19 amino acids. The CDR3 DNA follows: TGTGCCACCAGCAGAGATTATGGACTTACAGGACTAGAGGCAAACATTCAGTACTTC. This encodes CATSRDYGLTGLEANIQYF. Based on the CDR3 plus reference TRBV15 and TRBJ2-4, the full variable domain is DAMVIQNPRYQVTQFGKPVTLSCSQTLNHNVMYWYQQKSSQAPKLLFHYYDKDFNNEADTPDNFQSRRPNTSFCFLDIRSPGLGDTAMYLCATSRDYGLTGLEANIQYFGAGTRLSVL.

The chain recombines TRBV12-3 or TRBV12-4 with TRBJ1-3; D is unclear. The V gene lost 8 bases and the J gene lost 4 bases, with 6 bases spanning the gap. This CDR3 comprises 11 residues. For the CDR3, the DNA is TGTGCCAGCTCTATGGGAAACACCATATATTTT. Its translation is CASSMGNTIYF.

CDR3: CASSQWLAGEGDTQYF. In DNA form, the CDR3 reads TGTGCCAGCAGCCAGTGGTTAGCGGGAGAAGGGGATACGCAGTATTTT. The chain uses TRBV3-1 (or the pseudogene TRBV3-2) and TRBJ2-3; 9 nucleotides match TRBD2. The CDR3 has 16 residues. V dropped 3 bases and J dropped 6; count of bases not matched to a gene: 10. In germline, CDR1 is LGHDT, CDR2 YNNKEL (reference sequence).

The V gene is TRBV5-1, the J gene TRBJ2-1; tentatively, D is TRBD1 (5 bases). Germline V gives CDR1 SGHRS, CDR2 YFSETQ. The CDR3 is made up of 14 amino acids. The V end lost 2 bases, the J end lost 7 bases, and 13 bases lay between the germline ends. The CDR3 region is CASSLPRGGNEQFF. The CDR3 region has the DNA TGCGCCAGCAGCTTACCTAGGGGTGGTAATGAGCAGTTCTTC. Filled out from reference TRBV5-1 and TRBJ2-1, the complete variable domain reads KAGVTQTPRYLIKTRGQQVTLSCSPISGHRSVSWYQQTPGQGLQFLFEYFSETQRNKGNFPGRFSGRQFSNSRSEMNVSTLELGDSALYLCASSLPRGGNEQFFGPGTRLTVL.

The chain carries TRBV6-1 and TRBJ1-1; D ambiguous. V was clipped by 3 bases and J by 3 bases, with 11 bases between them. Germline-derived CDR1 and CDR2 are MNHNS and SASEGT. The CDR3 sequence is 14 residues long. The chain's CDR3 is CASSEGGEYTEAFF. The CDR3 DNA reads as TGTGCCAGCAGTGAGGGCGGGGAGTACACTGAAGCTTTCTTT.

V and J are TRBV7-2 and TRBJ2-1; TRBD2 matches at 11 bases. Trimming cost V 2 bases and J 4 bases; bases outside gene matches: 13. CDR1 and CDR2 from the germline V gene are SGHTA and FQGNSA. CDR3 size: 19 residues. CDR3 nucleotides: TGTGCCAGCAGCTTACCCCGGGGTAGCGGGAGGGCCGTATACAATGAGCAGTTCTTC. It codes for CASSLPRGSGRAVYNEQFF.

This clone was counted only a few times. The J gene is TRBJ1-2, the V gene TRBV29-1, with D tentatively TRBD1 (6 bases). Per the germline V gene, CDR1 is SQVTM and CDR2 is ANQGSEA. V dropped 6 bases and J dropped 8 bases, with 25 bases sitting between them. This CDR3 has 15 residues. CDR3 amino acids: CSVPMGVRGAGGYTF. CDR3 in DNA: TGCAGCGTCCCCATGGGGGTGCGGGGGGCAGGGGGCTACACCTTC.

This chain connects TRBV4-1 to TRBJ2-1, with 8 nucleotides matching TRBD2. The CDR3 sequence is 16 residues long. J gave up 7 bases and V 4 bases, and 12 bases lay outside the gene matches. Germline-derived CDR1 and CDR2 are MGHRA and YSYEKL. DNA for the CDR3: TGCGCCAGCAGCCCCCTGGGGCGGGAGGCCGGGAATGAGCAGTTCTTC. Its translation: CASSPLGREAGNEQFF.

The CDR3 coding sequence is TGCGCCAGCAGCTTGGGACTAGCGGGCTCTCTCTTCGAGCAGTACTTC. It codes for CASSLGLAGSLFEQYF. The rearrangement uses TRBV5-1 and TRBJ2-7; TRBD2 aligns across 10 bases. The CDR3 contains 16 residues. With V trimmed by 0 bases and J by 6 bases, 9 bases remained unmatched. Germline V CDR1 and CDR2: SGHRS, YFSETQ.

The J gene is TRBJ2-7, the V gene TRBV3-1 (or the pseudogene TRBV3-2); D ambiguous. The germline CDR1 and CDR2 sequences are LGHDT and YNNKEL (reference sequence). The CDR3 covers 14 residues. Deletions cut 0 bases from V and 3 bases from J, with 9 bases between. DNA of the CDR3: TGTGCCAGCAGCCAAGATCCGGGTAACTACGAGCAGTACTTC. Translation: CASSQDPGNYEQYF.

The V gene is TRBV5-4, the J gene TRBJ2-7; TRBD2 might be the D (5 bases). Per the germline V gene, CDR1 is SGHNT and CDR2 is YYREEE (reference sequence). The CDR3 runs 14 residues. The germline V and J ends were trimmed by 3 bases and 6 bases, with 16 bases remaining between them. CDR3 amino acids: CASSYPGGRREQYF. The CDR3 DNA reads TGTGCCAGCAGCTACCCCGGCGGGCGGCGCGAGCAGTACTTC. Full variable domain (rest looked up from reference TRBV5-4 and TRBJ2-7): ETGVTQSPTHLIKTRGQQVTLRCSSQSGHNTVSWYQQALGQGPQFIFQYYREEENGRGNFPPRFSGLQFPNYSSELNVNALELDDSALYLCASSYPGGRREQYFGPGTRLTVT.

The chain employs TRBV9 and TRBJ2-1, with 7 bases lining up with TRBD2. This CDR3 spans 19 amino acids. With V trimmed by 0 bases and J by 1 base, 13 bases remained unmatched. The germline CDR1 and CDR2 sequences are SGDLS and YYNGEE. The CDR3 DNA sequence: TGTGCCAGCAGCGTAGGGGAGGGTAGCGGCCGTGCTTCCTACAATGAGCAGTTCTTC. Amino acid sequence: CASSVGEGSGRASYNEQFF.

The chain links TRBV12-5 to TRBJ2-1, with TRBD1 identical over 10 bases. With V trimmed by 4 bases and J by 3 bases, 3 bases remained unmatched. The CDR3 consists of 15 residues. Germline loops: CDR1 LGHNT, CDR2 FRNRAP. DNA for the CDR3: TGTGCTAGTGGTTCCGGGACAGGGGACTACAATGAGCAGTTCTTC. It translates to CASGSGTGDYNEQFF. The whole variable domain, remainder taken from reference TRBV12-5 and TRBJ2-1, is DARVTQTPRHKVTEMGQEVTMRCQPILGHNTVFWYRQTMMQGLELLAYFRNRAPLDDSGMPKDRFSAEMPDATLATLKIQPSEPRDSAVYFCASGSGTGDYNEQFFGPGTRLTVL.